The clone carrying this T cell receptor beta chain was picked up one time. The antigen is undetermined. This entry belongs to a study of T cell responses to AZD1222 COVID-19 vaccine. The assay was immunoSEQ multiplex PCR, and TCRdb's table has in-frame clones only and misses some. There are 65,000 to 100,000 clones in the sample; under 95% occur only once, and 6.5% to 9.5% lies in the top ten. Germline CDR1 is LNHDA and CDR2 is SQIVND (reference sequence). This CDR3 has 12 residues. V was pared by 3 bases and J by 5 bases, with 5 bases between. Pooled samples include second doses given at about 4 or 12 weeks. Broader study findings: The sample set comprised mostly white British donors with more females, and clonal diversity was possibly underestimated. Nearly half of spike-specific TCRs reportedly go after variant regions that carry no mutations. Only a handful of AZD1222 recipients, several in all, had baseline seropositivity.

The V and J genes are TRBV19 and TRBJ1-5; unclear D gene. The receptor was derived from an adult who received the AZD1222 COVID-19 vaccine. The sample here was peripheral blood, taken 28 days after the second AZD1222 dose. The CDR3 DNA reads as TGTGCCAGTAGTATTTGGGATCAGCCCCAGCATTTT. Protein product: CASSIWDQPQHF.